The source of this T cell receptor (beta chain) is a study of CD4 and CD8 cells across lung adenocarcinoma regions (dated by TCRdb to the late 2010s). About the investigation overall: The study examined intratumor heterogeneity of the T cell receptor repertoire by comparing tumor centers with tumor margins.

CDR1 MRHNA and CDR2 SNTAGT are derived from the germline V gene. The CDR3 runs 13 amino acids, cysteine and phenylalanine included. The retained sequence is limited to the CDR3, 39 bases, with the frame set at the first base. Library generation was performed with PCR. Sequencing relied on a HiSeq X Ten. TCRdb applied fastp at Q25 and MiXCR to the public reads, then kept only in-frame beta chains. Each record represents a unique CDR3 protein, reported with the most common genes and DNA among its rows. This sample is represented by 8,200 or so distinct CDR3 sequences; 50% to 60% of them were singletons. In total, the top ten clones hold about 22% of the sample. Patients with localized lung adenocarcinoma, a subtype of non-small cell lung cancer, were used as donors. The centers of localized lung adenocarcinomas were where the samples came from. CD4+ T cells from tumor tissue were profiled separately from CD8+ T cells for TCR repertoire analysis.

Turning to this clonotype: Its specific antigen is unknown. No clone much larger than this one lies a single base away; base qualities are absent.

What was sequenced was CD4+ T cells from the center of a lung tumor. The cell subset or site label on this specimen signifies: tumor center region. The chain is assembled from TRBV6-4 and TRBJ2-5, with a tentative D gene TRBD2 over 6 matching bases. The end of the DNA aligns better with TRBJ2-3, so the J call may be wrong. This clonotype was obtained from a female donor with lung adenocarcinoma. The CD4 and CD8 labels of this study may be unreliable. The nucleotide sequence reads as follows: TGTGCCAGCGGGGGGAGTGACCAAGAAACGCAGTATTTT. Translated, this is CASGGSDQETQYF.